The 32 T cell receptor beta chains in this list originate from one sample, sequenced in a study of T cell responses to AZD1222 COVID-19 vaccine. Sequencing used immunoSEQ multiplex PCR; TCRdb keeps in-frame clones, though not all of them. The sample records around 58,000 clones, roughly 90% being singletons. This sample comprised peripheral blood, obtained 28 days after the second AZD1222 dose. The receptors stem from an adult who received the AZD1222 COVID-19 vaccine.

The chain has TRBV30 and TRBJ2-1; D is tentatively TRBD1 or TRBD2 (6 bases each). Germline V gene data show CDR1 as GTSNPN and CDR2 as SVGIG (reference sequence). The V and J ends lost 5 bases and 12 bases respectively, with 20 bases between them. This CDR3 has 13 amino acids. CDR3 DNA: TGTGCCTGGGCACGGGACGGAGGGGGTGGGCAGTTCTTC. It codes for CAWARDGGGGQFF.

The chain recombines TRBV5-4 with TRBJ1-2; a weak D match, TRBD1 (6 bases). The germline gives CDR1 SGHNT, CDR2 YYREEE (reference sequence). Between the trimmed V and J ends, which lost 4 bases and 2 bases, there was a span of 15 bases. The CDR3 extends over 15 amino acids. Here the CDR3 reads CASSQQGRSNYGYTF. The DNA of the CDR3 is TGTGCCAGCAGCCAACAGGGCCGTTCGAACTATGGCTACACCTTC.

In this sample, this clone turned up once. The chain joins TRBV29-1 to TRBJ1-2; 8 nucleotides agree with TRBD1. With V trimmed by 5 bases and J by 13 bases, 15 bases remained unmatched. CDR1 and CDR2 from the germline V gene are SQVTM and ANQGSEA. CDR3 length equals 13 residues. CDR3 coding DNA: TGCAGCGTTTCAAACCGGGACAGGTTGGATCTCACCTTC. This encodes CSVSNRDRLDLTF.

The V gene is TRBV15, the J gene TRBJ2-5; D call uncertain. CDR3 length equals 13 residues. Germline CDR1 and CDR2: LNHNV and YYDKDF (reference sequence). V lost 0 bases and J lost 5, with 7 bases in between. The CDR3 DNA reads as TGTGCCACCAGCAGAGATATTACGGAGACCCAGTACTTC. This gives the protein CATSRDITETQYF.

This sequence joins TRBV12-3 or TRBV12-4 and TRBJ2-2, with D unresolved. The CDR3 contains 13 residues. The V end was cut by 6 bases, the J end by 3 bases, with 8 bases between. CDR3 in DNA: TGTGCCAGCAGGACTGGGTACACCGGGGAGCTGTTTTTT. Amino acids: CASRTGYTGELFF.

The chain joins TRBV14 to TRBJ2-7; D uncertain. The CDR3 consists of 15 residues. CDR1 is SGHDN and CDR2 is FVKESK in the germline V gene. Trimming cost V 2 bases and J 5 bases, with 16 bases left between them. The CDR3 spells CASSQLSGSSNEQYF. CDR3 nucleotides: TGTGCCAGCAGCCAACTATCAGGCTCTTCCAACGAGCAGTACTTC.

The rearrangement joins TRBV4-1 to TRBJ2-1, with a tentative D call TRBD1 (6 bases). Germline loops: CDR1 MGHRA, CDR2 YSYEKL. The CDR3 runs to 15 residues. The germline V and J ends were trimmed by 2 bases and 7 bases, with 15 bases remaining between them. The CDR3 sequence: CASSQQPQQGNEQFF. As DNA, the CDR3 is TGCGCCAGCAGCCAACAACCGCAACAGGGTAATGAGCAGTTCTTC.

The chain employs TRBV7-3 and TRBJ2-3; no definite D call. Germline V CDR1 and CDR2: SGHTA, FQGTGA. This CDR3 has 15 residues. V lost 1 base and J lost 5, with 13 bases in between. In DNA, the CDR3 is TGTGCCAGCAGCTTAATAGGCCTCGAGGTAGATACGCAGTATTTT. Translated: CASSLIGLEVDTQYF. Using reference TRBV7-3 and TRBJ2-3 for the parts outside the CDR3, the full variable domain is GAGVSQTPSNKVTEKGKYVELRCDPISGHTALYWYRQSLGQGPEFLIYFQGTGAADDSGLPNDRFFAVRPEGSVSTLKIQRTERGDSAVYLCASSLIGLEVDTQYFGPGTRLTVL.

The genes are TRBV29-1 and TRBJ2-7; TRBD2 aligns across 14 bases. The CDR3 sequence is 16 residues long. The trim removed 7 bases at V and 0 bases at J, leaving 8 bases unmatched. Germline V lookup: CDR1 SQVTM, CDR2 ANQGSEA. The CDR3 DNA is TGCAGCGCAAAGACTAGCGGGAGGGAAAGCTCCTACGAGCAGTACTTC. Its protein is CSAKTSGRESSYEQYF.

This chain uses TRBV12-3 or TRBV12-4 with TRBJ2-2; D gene uncertain. The CDR3 runs 13 residues. V shed 5 bases and J shed 7 bases, with 11 bases lying between them. The CDR3 protein is CASSLNVVGELFF. In nucleotides, the CDR3 is TGTGCCAGCAGTCTGAACGTTGTCGGGGAGCTGTTTTTT.

This chain links TRBV6-5 with TRBJ2-7, with 13 bases aligning to TRBD2. The CDR3 covers 15 residues. Germline loops: CDR1 MNHEY, CDR2 SVGAGI. J gave up 5 bases and V 6 bases, and 7 bases lay outside the gene matches. The CDR3 spells CASRHPTSGGNEQYF. Here the CDR3 DNA reads TGTGCCAGCAGACACCCGACTAGCGGGGGGAACGAGCAGTACTTC.

The V gene is TRBV3-1 (or the pseudogene TRBV3-2), the J gene TRBJ2-1; 12 bases map to TRBD2. The CDR3 consists of 16 residues. Germline CDR1 is LGHDT and CDR2 is YNNKEL (reference sequence). Trimming cost V 9 bases and J 8 bases; bases outside gene matches: 14. The CDR3 loop reads CARTAGLAGGPHEQFF. In DNA, the CDR3 is TGTGCCAGGACAGCAGGTCTAGCGGGAGGGCCTCATGAGCAGTTCTTC.

The chain links TRBV7-2 to TRBJ2-1; 7 positions match TRBD2. Trimming at V came to 5 bases and at J to 8 bases, leaving 12 bases not matched to a gene. Looked up from germline, CDR1 is SGHTA and CDR2 is FQGNSA. CDR3 length: 15 residues. DNA of the CDR3: TGTGCCAGCAGCCCCCAGAGCACGGGGGGTCATGAGCAGTTCTTC. Translation: CASSPQSTGGHEQFF. The variable domain in full, completed from reference TRBV7-2 and TRBJ2-1, reads GAGVSQSPSNKVTEKGKDVELRCDPISGHTALYWYRQSLGQGLEFLIYFQGNSAPDKSGLPSDRFSAERTGGSVSTLTIQRTQQEDSAVYLCASSPQSTGGHEQFFGPGTRLTVL.

This chain uses TRBV15 with TRBJ1-1; tentatively, D is TRBD1 (6 bases). The CDR3 is 16 amino acids. Germline V gene data show CDR1 as LNHNV and CDR2 as YYDKDF (reference sequence). The V end was cut by 0 bases, the J end by 5 bases, with 16 bases between. The CDR3 region has the DNA TGTGCCACCAGCAGAGATTTCCAGTTAAGGGGGACTGAAGCTTTCTTT. Encoded protein: CATSRDFQLRGTEAFF.

The CDR3 spells CASTTLGNTGELFF. CDR3 in DNA: TGTGCCAGCACCACACTAGGAAACACCGGGGAGCTGTTTTTT. This rearrangement joins TRBV13 to TRBJ2-2; D is perhaps TRBD2 (5 bases). The CDR3 is 14 amino acids. The ends were cut back, 7 bases at V and 2 bases at J, with 11 bases in the middle. The germline CDR1 and CDR2 sequences are PRHDT and FYEKMQ (reference sequence). The full variable domain, rest sourced from reference TRBV13 and TRBJ2-2, is AAGVIQSPRHLIKEKRETATLKCYPIPRHDTVYWYQQGPGQDPQFLISFYEKMQSDKGSIPDRFSAQQFSDYHSELNMSSLELGDSALYFCASTTLGNTGELFFGEGSRLTVL.

This chain uses TRBV28 with TRBJ1-3; D unresolved. V gave up 7 bases and J gave up 0 bases, with 13 bases separating them. Germline CDR1 is MDHEN and CDR2 is SYDVKM. The CDR3 is 15 amino acids. The CDR3 sequence is CASKSTPLSGNTIYF. CDR3 nucleotide sequence: TGTGCCAGCAAGAGCACCCCCCTCTCTGGAAACACCATATATTTT.

This clone was detected once. This chain joins TRBV30 and TRBJ1-5; D gene uncertain. In germline, CDR1 is GTSNPN, CDR2 SVGIG (reference sequence). Between the trimmed V and J ends, which lost 3 bases and 5 bases, there was a span of 11 bases. The CDR3 contains 13 residues. The CDR3 DNA follows: TGTGCCTGGAGGGAAACCGATTATCAGCCCCAGCATTTT. Translation: CAWRETDYQPQHF.

The chain couples TRBV12-5 to TRBJ2-2; 9 bases match TRBD1. CDR3 length: 14 residues. Trimming cost V 3 bases and J 7 bases; bases outside gene matches: 3. Germline CDR1 and CDR2: LGHNT and FRNRAP. The CDR3 DNA sequence: TGTGCTAGTGGTTTACAGGGGGCGAGCGGGGAGCTGTTTTTT. It translates to CASGLQGASGELFF. The variable domain in full, completed from reference TRBV12-5 and TRBJ2-2, reads DARVTQTPRHKVTEMGQEVTMRCQPILGHNTVFWYRQTMMQGLELLAYFRNRAPLDDSGMPKDRFSAEMPDATLATLKIQPSEPRDSAVYFCASGLQGASGELFFGEGSRLTVL.

CDR3 sequence reads: CASSQVPAYGYTF. CDR3 DNA sequence: TGCGCCAGCAGCCAAGTCCCGGCCTATGGCTACACCTTC. This rearrangement joins TRBV4-1 to TRBJ1-2; D uncertain. Trimming cost V 1 base and J 4 bases, with 7 bases left between them. The CDR3 extends over 13 amino acids. CDR1 is MGHRA, CDR2 YSYEKL, per germline.

As DNA, the CDR3 is TGTGCCAGCAGTCATGGGTCACCCCTCCACTTT. Protein: CASSHGSPLHF. The chain couples TRBV25-1 to TRBJ1-6; the D is unclear. Looked up from germline, CDR1 is MGHDK and CDR2 is SYGVNS. Trimming left V 5 bases short and J 10 bases short, with 6 bases between. The CDR3 sequence is 11 residues long.

The rearrangement joins TRBV11-2 to TRBJ1-6; unclear D gene. Germline loops: CDR1 SGHAT, CDR2 FQNNGV. The CDR3 extends over 12 amino acids. The V and J ends lost 0 bases and 8 bases respectively, with 2 bases between them. CDR3 region: CASSLEHSPLHF. CDR3 bases: TGTGCCAGCAGCTTAGAGCATTCACCCCTCCACTTT.

The rearrangement uses TRBV24-1 and TRBJ2-1, with 9 positions matching TRBD1. CDR1 is KGHDR and CDR2 is SFDVKD in the germline V gene. V lost 4 bases, J lost 6 bases, and 9 bases stayed unmatched. The CDR3 is 16 amino acids. The CDR3 sequence: CATSDTTGGASNEQFF. In nucleotides, the CDR3 is TGTGCCACCAGTGACACTACAGGGGGCGCCTCCAATGAGCAGTTCTTC.

The rearrangement uses TRBV12-5 and TRBJ1-5; the D gene is possibly TRBD1 (6 bases). The V end was cut by 5 bases, the J end by 0 bases, with 20 bases between. This CDR3 region has 18 residues. Looked up from germline, CDR1 is LGHNT and CDR2 is FRNRAP. The CDR3 DNA reads TGTGCTAGTGGTGGTGAGGGGGACTCGCGCTATAGCAATCAGCCCCAGCATTTT. Protein product: CASGGEGDSRYSNQPQHF.

The chain joins TRBV11-1 to TRBJ1-2; D remains unclear. Between the trimmed V and J ends, which lost 5 bases and 1 base, there was a span of 8 bases. CDR1 is SGHAT and CDR2 is FQDESV in the germline V gene (reference sequence). This CDR3 is built from 13 residues. For the CDR3, the DNA is TGTGCCAGCAGCAACGAGAATAACTATGGCTACACCTTC. Its translation is CASSNENNYGYTF. The full variable domain, rest sourced from reference TRBV11-1 and TRBJ1-2, is EAEVAQSPRYKITEKSQAVAFWCDPISGHATLYWYRQILGQGPELLVQFQDESVVDDSQLPKDRFSAERLKGVDSTLKIQPAELGDSAMYLCASSNENNYGYTFGSGTRLTVV.

This sequence joins TRBV4-3 and TRBJ2-7; D tentatively fits TRBD1 or TRBD2 (5 bases each). The CDR3 runs to 15 residues. Germline loops: CDR1 LGHNA, CDR2 YSLEER. V lost 0 bases to trimming and J lost 6 bases, with 15 bases between them. Here the CDR3 DNA reads TGCGCCAGCAGCCAAGATCCCGGGGCTACTGGCGAGCAGTACTTC. It translates to CASSQDPGATGEQYF.

This chain links TRBV7-9 with TRBJ2-5; 7 bases line up with TRBD1. The CDR3 spans 13 residues. The J segment lost 7 bases and the V segment lost 5 bases, leaving 7 bases of the junction unmatched. Per the germline V gene, CDR1 is SEHNR and CDR2 is FQNEAQ (reference sequence). CDR3 nucleotide sequence: TGTGCCAGCAGCCCCGAGGGGGCCGGGACCCAGTACTTC. This sequence encodes CASSPEGAGTQYF.

The genes are TRBV7-9 and TRBJ1-5, with D hard to call. V was shortened by 1 base and J by 2 bases, with 6 bases between the two germline ends. The CDR3 loop spans 14 amino acids. CDR1 and CDR2 (germline): SEHNR, FQNEAQ (reference sequence). The CDR3 DNA reads as TGTGCCAGCAGCTTAGGACCGGGCAATCAGCCCCAGCATTTT. It translates to CASSLGPGNQPQHF.

This chain links TRBV9 with TRBJ2-5; D is undetermined. V lost 0 bases to trimming and J lost 4 bases, with 10 bases between them. The germline CDR1 and CDR2 sequences are SGDLS and YYNGEE. The CDR3 runs to 14 residues. CDR3 in DNA: TGTGCCAGCAGCGTAGGACCCTTGGGAGAGACCCAGTACTTC. Its translation is CASSVGPLGETQYF.

In this sample, this clone turned up a few times. CDR3 DNA: TGTGCCAGCAGCTTAATCCGGGACCGAGACCCAACTAATGAAAAACTGTTTTTT. As protein: CASSLIRDRDPTNEKLFF. The genes are TRBV5-8 and TRBJ1-4; D possibly corresponds to TRBD1 (5 bases). Trimming took off 2 bases at V and 0 bases at J, with 17 bases between the two ends. The CDR3 loop spans 18 amino acids. The germline gives CDR1 SGHTS, CDR2 YDEGEE.

This chain joins TRBV30 and TRBJ1-5; D is undetermined. In germline, CDR1 is GTSNPN, CDR2 SVGIG (reference sequence). The CDR3 runs to 14 residues. Trimming left V 0 bases short and J 4 bases short, with 10 bases between. The CDR3 coding sequence is TGTGCCTGGAGTGTAAAACGGGGAAATCAGCCCCAGCATTTT. Encoded protein: CAWSVKRGNQPQHF.

The chain links TRBV28 to TRBJ1-2; possible D gene TRBD1, 6 bases. V lost 6 bases and J lost 8, with 22 bases in between. The CDR3 loop spans 15 amino acids. Germline CDR1 is MDHEN and CDR2 is SYDVKM. The CDR3 nucleotides read TGTGCCAGCAGCTCGACGCGGGGGCCTAATCGGGGCTACACCTTC. This gives the protein CASSSTRGPNRGYTF.

The genes are TRBV4-1 and TRBJ2-7; TRBD1 might be the D (8 bases). The CDR3 is 16 residues long. V was shortened by 2 bases and J by 5 bases, with 19 bases between the two germline ends. CDR1 MGHRA and CDR2 YSYEKL come from the germline V gene. This CDR3 reads CASSQSHRGGIDEQYF. CDR3 nucleotide sequence: TGCGCCAGCAGCCAAAGCCACAGGGGGGGAATCGACGAGCAGTACTTC.